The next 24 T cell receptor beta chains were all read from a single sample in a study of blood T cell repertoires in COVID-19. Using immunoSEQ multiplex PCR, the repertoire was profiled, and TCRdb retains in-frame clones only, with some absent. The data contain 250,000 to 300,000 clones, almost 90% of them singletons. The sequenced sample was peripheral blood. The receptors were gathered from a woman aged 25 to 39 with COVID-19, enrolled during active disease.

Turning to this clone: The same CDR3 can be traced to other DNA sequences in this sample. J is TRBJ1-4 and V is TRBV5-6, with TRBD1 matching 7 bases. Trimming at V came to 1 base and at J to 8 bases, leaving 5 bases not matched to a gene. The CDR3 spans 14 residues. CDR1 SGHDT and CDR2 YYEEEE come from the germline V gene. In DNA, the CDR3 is TGTGCCAGCAGCTTGAGACAGGGAGGCGAAAAACTGTTTTTT. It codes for CASSLRQGGEKLFF.

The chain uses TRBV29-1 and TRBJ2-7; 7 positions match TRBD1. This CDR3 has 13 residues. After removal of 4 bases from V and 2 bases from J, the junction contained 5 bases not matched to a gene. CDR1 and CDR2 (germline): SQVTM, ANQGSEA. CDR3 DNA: TGCAGCGTTGGACAGGGACCAACCTACGAGCAGTACTTC. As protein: CSVGQGPTYEQYF.

The CDR3 sequence is CASSLDRRTGELFF. The CDR3, as DNA: TGTGCCAGCAGTTTAGATCGGAGAACCGGGGAGCTGTTTTTT. The rearrangement links TRBV27 to TRBJ2-2, with D uncertain. Germline CDR1 reads MNHEY; CDR2 reads SMNVEV (reference sequence). V was cut by 2 bases and J by 5 bases, with 9 bases left in between. The CDR3 has 14 amino acids.

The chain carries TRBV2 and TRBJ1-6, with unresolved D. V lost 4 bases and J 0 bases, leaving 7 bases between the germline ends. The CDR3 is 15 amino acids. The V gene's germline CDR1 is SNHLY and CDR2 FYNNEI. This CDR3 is CASSVGSSYNSPLHF. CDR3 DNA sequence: TGTGCCAGCAGTGTAGGGAGCTCCTATAATTCACCCCTCCACTTT.

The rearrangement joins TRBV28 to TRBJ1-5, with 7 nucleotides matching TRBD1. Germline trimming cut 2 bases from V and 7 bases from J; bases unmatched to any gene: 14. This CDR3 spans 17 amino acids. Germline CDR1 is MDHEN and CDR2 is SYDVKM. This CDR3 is CASSLPIEGAGGQPQHF. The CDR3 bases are TGTGCCAGCAGTTTACCCATCGAGGGGGCGGGGGGACAGCCCCAGCATTTT. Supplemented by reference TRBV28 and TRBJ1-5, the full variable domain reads DVKVTQSSRYLVKRTGEKVFLECVQDMDHENMFWYRQDPGLGLRLIYFSYDVKMKEKGDIPEGYSVSREKKERFSLILESASTNQTSMYLCASSLPIEGAGGQPQHFGDGTRLSIL.

CDR3 protein: CATSTRQGAYEQYF. The CDR3, as DNA: TGTGCCACCAGCACCAGACAGGGGGCCTACGAGCAGTACTTC. The chain uses TRBV15 and TRBJ2-7, with 9 nucleotides matching TRBD1. Germline values: CDR1 LNHNV, CDR2 YYDKDF (reference sequence). Trimming took 4 bases from V and 2 from J; bases not matched to a gene: 3. This CDR3 region has 14 residues.

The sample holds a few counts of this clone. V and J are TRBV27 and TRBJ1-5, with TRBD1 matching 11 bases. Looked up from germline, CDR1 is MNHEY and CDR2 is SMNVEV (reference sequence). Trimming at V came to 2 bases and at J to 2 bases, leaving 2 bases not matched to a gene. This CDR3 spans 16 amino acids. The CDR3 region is CASSLGQGAGNQPQHF. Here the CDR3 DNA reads TGTGCCAGCAGTTTAGGACAGGGGGCGGGCAATCAGCCCCAGCATTTT.

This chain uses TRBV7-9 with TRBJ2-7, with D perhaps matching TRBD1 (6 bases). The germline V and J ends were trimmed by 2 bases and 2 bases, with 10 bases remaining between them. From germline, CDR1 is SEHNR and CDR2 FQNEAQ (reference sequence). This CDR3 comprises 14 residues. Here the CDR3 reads CASSLPGHTYEQYF. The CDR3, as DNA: TGTGCCAGCAGCTTACCGGGACACACCTACGAGCAGTACTTC.

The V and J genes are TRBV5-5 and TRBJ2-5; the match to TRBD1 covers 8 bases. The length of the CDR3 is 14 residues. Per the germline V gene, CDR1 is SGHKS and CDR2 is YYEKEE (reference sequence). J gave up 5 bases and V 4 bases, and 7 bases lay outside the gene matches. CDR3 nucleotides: TGTGCCAGCAGCCTGACAGGGGTAAGGGAGACCCAGTACTTC. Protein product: CASSLTGVRETQYF.

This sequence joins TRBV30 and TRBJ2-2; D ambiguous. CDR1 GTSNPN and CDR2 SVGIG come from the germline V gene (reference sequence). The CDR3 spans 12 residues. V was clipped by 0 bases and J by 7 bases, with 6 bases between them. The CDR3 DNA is TGTGCCTGGAGTGTACTGAACGGGGAGCTGTTTTTT. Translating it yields CAWSVLNGELFF.

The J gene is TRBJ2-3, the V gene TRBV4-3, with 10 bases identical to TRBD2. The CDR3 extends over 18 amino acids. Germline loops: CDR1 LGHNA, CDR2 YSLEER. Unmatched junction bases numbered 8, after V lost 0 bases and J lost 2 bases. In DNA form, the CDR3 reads TGCGCCAGCAGCCAAGATAATAGCGGGGGGTACCCCACAGATACGCAGTATTTT. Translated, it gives CASSQDNSGGYPTDTQYF.

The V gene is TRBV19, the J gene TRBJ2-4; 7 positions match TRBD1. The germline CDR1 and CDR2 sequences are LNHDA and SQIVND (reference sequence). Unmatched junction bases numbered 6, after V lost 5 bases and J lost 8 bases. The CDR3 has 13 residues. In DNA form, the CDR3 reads TGTGCCAGTAGTCGGAGACAGGGCGACATTCAGTACTTC. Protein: CASSRRQGDIQYF.

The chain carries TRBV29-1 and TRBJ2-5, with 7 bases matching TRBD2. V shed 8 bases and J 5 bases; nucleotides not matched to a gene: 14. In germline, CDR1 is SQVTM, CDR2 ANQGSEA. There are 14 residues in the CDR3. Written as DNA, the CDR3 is TGCAGCTCACGGCTTAGGGGAGGGCTGGAGACCCAGTACTTC. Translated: CSSRLRGGLETQYF.

This CDR3 reads CASSSTYNEQFF. CDR3 DNA: TGTGCCAGCAGTTCCACCTACAATGAGCAGTTCTTC. The chain couples TRBV27 to TRBJ2-1; D is unclear. The V and J ends lost 4 bases and 2 bases respectively, with 3 bases between them. Germline CDR1 reads MNHEY; CDR2 reads SMNVEV (reference sequence). This CDR3 has 12 amino acids.

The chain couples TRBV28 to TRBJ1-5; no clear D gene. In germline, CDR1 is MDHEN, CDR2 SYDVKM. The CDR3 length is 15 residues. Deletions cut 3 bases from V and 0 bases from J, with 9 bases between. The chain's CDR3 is CASSFRTVSNQPQHF. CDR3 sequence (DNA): TGTGCCAGCAGTTTTCGAACAGTTAGCAATCAGCCCCAGCATTTT.

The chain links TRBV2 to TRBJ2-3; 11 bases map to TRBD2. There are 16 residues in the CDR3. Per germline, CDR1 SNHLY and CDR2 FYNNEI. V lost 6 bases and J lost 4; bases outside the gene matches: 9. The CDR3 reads CASRPTSGRNADTQYF. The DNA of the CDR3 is TGTGCCAGCAGGCCCACTAGCGGGAGAAACGCAGATACGCAGTATTTT. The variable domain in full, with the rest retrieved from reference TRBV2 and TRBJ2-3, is EPEVTQTPSHQVTQMGQEVILRCVPISNHLYFYWYRQILGQKVEFLVSFYNNEISEKSEIFDDQFSVERPDGSNFTLKIRSTKLEDSAMYFCASRPTSGRNADTQYFGPGTRLTVL.

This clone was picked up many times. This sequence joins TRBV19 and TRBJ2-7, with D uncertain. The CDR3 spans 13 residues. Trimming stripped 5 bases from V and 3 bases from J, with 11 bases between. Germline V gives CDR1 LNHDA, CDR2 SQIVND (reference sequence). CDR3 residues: CASSLGGNYEQYF. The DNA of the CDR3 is TGTGCCAGTAGTCTCGGCGGCAACTACGAGCAGTACTTC. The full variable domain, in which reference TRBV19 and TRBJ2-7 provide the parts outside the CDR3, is DGGITQSPKYLFRKEGQNVTLSCEQNLNHDAMYWYRQDPGQGLRLIYYSQIVNDFQKGDIAEGYSVSREKKESFPLTVTSAQKNPTAFYLCASSLGGNYEQYFGPGTRLTVT.

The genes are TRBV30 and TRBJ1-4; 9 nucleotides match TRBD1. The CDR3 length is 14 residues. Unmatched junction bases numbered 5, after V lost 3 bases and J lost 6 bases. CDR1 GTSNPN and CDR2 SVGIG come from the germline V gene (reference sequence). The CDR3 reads CAWSAGTGYEKLFF. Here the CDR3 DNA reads TGTGCCTGGAGCGCCGGGACAGGGTATGAAAAACTGTTTTTT.

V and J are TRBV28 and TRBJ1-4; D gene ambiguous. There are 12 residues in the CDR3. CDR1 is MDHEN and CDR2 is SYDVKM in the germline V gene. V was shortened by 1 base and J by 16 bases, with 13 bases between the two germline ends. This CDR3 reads CASSLSDRGRFF. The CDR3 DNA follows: TGTGCCAGCAGTTTATCGGACCGGGGTCGGTTTTTT.

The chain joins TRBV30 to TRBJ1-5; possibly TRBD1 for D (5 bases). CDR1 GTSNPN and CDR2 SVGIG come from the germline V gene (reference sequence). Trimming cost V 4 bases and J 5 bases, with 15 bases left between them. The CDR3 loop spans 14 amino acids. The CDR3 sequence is CAWTAGAGYQPQHF. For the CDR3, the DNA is TGTGCCTGGACCGCTGGGGCAGGGTATCAGCCCCAGCATTTT.

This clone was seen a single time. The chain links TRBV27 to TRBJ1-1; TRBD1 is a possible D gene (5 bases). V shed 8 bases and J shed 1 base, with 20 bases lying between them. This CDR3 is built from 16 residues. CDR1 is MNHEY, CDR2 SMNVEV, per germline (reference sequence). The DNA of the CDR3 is TGTGCCAGCTCCCCGGGGGGGGGAGCAAGGAACACTGAAGCTTTCTTT. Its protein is CASSPGGGARNTEAFF.

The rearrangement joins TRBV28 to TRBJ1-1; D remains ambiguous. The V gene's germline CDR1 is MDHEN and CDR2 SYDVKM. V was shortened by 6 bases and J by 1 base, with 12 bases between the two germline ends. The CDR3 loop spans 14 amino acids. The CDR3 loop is CASSSIGRNTEAFF. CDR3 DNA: TGTGCCAGCAGCTCCATCGGGAGGAACACTGAAGCTTTCTTT.

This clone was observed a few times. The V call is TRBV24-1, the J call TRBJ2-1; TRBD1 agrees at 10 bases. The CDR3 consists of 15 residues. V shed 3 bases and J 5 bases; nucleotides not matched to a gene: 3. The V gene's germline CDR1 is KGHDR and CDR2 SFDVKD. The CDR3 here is CATSDAGTGDNEQFF. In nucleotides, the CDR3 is TGTGCCACCAGTGATGCCGGGACAGGGGACAATGAGCAGTTCTTC.

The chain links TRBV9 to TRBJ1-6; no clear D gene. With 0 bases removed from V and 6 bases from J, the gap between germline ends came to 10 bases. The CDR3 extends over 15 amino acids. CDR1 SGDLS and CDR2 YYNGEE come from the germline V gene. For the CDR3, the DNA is TGTGCCAGCAGCGTAGTCGGAGGGTCTAATTCACCCCTCCACTTT. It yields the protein CASSVVGGSNSPLHF. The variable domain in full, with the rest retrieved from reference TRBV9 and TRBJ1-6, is DSGVTQTPKHLITATGQRVTLRCSPRSGDLSVYWYQQSLDQGLQFLIQYYNGEERAKGNILERFSAQQFPDLHSELNLSSLELGDSALYFCASSVVGGSNSPLHFGNGTRLTVT.